The next 30 T cell receptor beta chains were all read from a single sample in a study of cytomegalovirus exposure and HLA in healthy donors. Vbeta (60) and Jbeta (13) primers were used in the PCR. Assay used: immunoSEQ multiplex PCR; TCRdb lists only in-frame clones, some missing. Found here are approximately 170,000 clones, 77% of them singletons; the top ten hold approximately 7%. The specimen sequenced was PBMCs. These receptors all stem from a male donor in good health and CMV-seropositive.

This sequence joins TRBV4-1 and TRBJ2-7; D unresolved. Looked up from germline, CDR1 is MGHRA and CDR2 is YSYEKL. V was pared by 3 bases and J by 2 bases, with 8 bases between. The CDR3 length is 13 residues. CDR3 amino acids: CASSQRPAYEQYF. DNA of the CDR3: TGCGCCAGCAGCCAGAGGCCAGCCTACGAGCAGTACTTC.

V is TRBV5-1 and J is TRBJ2-2; 11 bases agree with TRBD2. The V and J ends lost 6 bases and 0 bases, in that order; junction bases with no gene match: 4. Per germline, CDR1 SGHRS and CDR2 YFSETQ. The CDR3 runs 16 residues. The CDR3 DNA reads TGCGCCAGCACCCTAGCGGGGGGCTCGAACACCGGGGAGCTGTTTTTT. This codes for CASTLAGGSNTGELFF.

About this clone itself: One junction end disagrees with the germline gene, perhaps due to a read error. The J gene is TRBJ1-1, the V gene TRBV6-5, with D possibly TRBD1 on 6 matching bases. The CDR3 contains 11 residues. Germline loops: CDR1 MNHEY, CDR2 SVGAGI. CDR3 DNA: TGTGCCAGCAGTTACGGACAGCTACGAGTCTTT. It specifies CASSYGQLRVF.

The rearrangement joins TRBV2 to TRBJ1-2, with a weak D call TRBD1 (6 bases). The germline V gene has CDR1 SNHLY and CDR2 FYNNEI. V gave up 6 bases and J gave up 4 bases, with 15 bases separating them. The CDR3 contains 14 residues. For the CDR3, the DNA is TGTGCCAGCAGCTACAGGGATGAAGGCTATGGCTACACCTTC. This sequence encodes CASSYRDEGYGYTF.

The rearrangement joins TRBV2 to TRBJ2-1; 9 bases fit TRBD1. CDR1 SNHLY and CDR2 FYNNEI come from the germline V gene. This CDR3 contains 14 residues. The V gene end was trimmed by 4 bases and the J gene end by 8 bases; junction bases not matched to a gene: 6. CDR3 sequence (DNA): TGTGCCAGCAGTGGTCGGGACAGGGTCGATGAGCAGTTCTTC. As protein: CASSGRDRVDEQFF.

CDR3 loop: CASSLAAGGFQETQYF. For the CDR3, the DNA is TGTGCCAGCAGCTTAGCGGCGGGGGGATTCCAAGAGACCCAGTACTTC. This sequence joins TRBV7-9 and TRBJ2-5, with 8 positions matching TRBD2. The germline V gene has CDR1 SEHNR and CDR2 FQNEAQ (reference sequence). V lost 0 bases and J lost 1; bases outside the gene matches: 4. This CDR3 region has 16 residues.

The rearrangement joins TRBV30 to TRBJ1-2, with 8 bases fitting TRBD1. Trimming at V came to 5 bases and at J to 8 bases, leaving 10 bases not matched to a gene. The CDR3 is 13 residues long. CDR1 GTSNPN and CDR2 SVGIG come from the germline V gene (reference sequence). The chain's CDR3 is CAWHDRGGGGYTF. The CDR3 DNA follows: TGTGCCTGGCACGACAGGGGAGGAGGCGGCTACACCTTC. Variable domain in full (rest from reference TRBV30 and TRBJ1-2): SQTIHQWPATLVQPVGSPLSLECTVEGTSNPNLYWYRQAAGRGLQLLFYSVGIGQISSEVPQNLSASRPQDRQFILSSKKLLLSDSGFYLCAWHDRGGGGYTFGSGTRLTVV.

This clone was recorded once. This chain uses TRBV18 with TRBJ1-2; 7 bases are shared with TRBD1. The trim removed 6 bases at V and 3 bases at J, leaving 10 bases unmatched. The CDR3 spans 15 residues. Germline values: CDR1 KGHSH, CDR2 LQKENI. The CDR3 protein is CASSPTVDRDYGYTF. In DNA, the CDR3 is TGTGCCAGCTCTCCAACCGTAGACAGGGACTATGGCTACACCTTC.

This rearrangement joins TRBV10-3 to TRBJ1-5; D unresolved. CDR1 and CDR2 from the germline V gene are ENHRY and SYGVKD. CDR3 length equals 14 residues. V gave up 3 bases and J gave up 9 bases, with 15 bases separating them. CDR3 sequence reads: CAISEGGFAGPQHF. CDR3 sequence (DNA): TGTGCCATCAGTGAAGGAGGGTTTGCTGGGCCCCAGCATTTT.

This clone has a handful of counts. V and J are TRBV4-1 and TRBJ2-7; D may be TRBD1 (6 bases). From germline, CDR1 is MGHRA and CDR2 YSYEKL. The CDR3 sequence is 16 residues long. Trimming left V 4 bases short and J 0 bases short, with 16 bases between. Written as DNA, the CDR3 is TGCGCCAGCAGCCGCCTAACAGGGAAGGACTCCTACGAGCAGTACTTC. Protein: CASSRLTGKDSYEQYF.

This chain uses TRBV29-1 with TRBJ1-2; unclear D gene. The CDR3 is made up of 13 amino acids. CDR1 is SQVTM, CDR2 ANQGSEA, per germline. V lost 1 base to trimming and J lost 2 bases, with 8 bases between them. The CDR3 loop is CSVEVLGNYGYTF. In DNA form, the CDR3 reads TGCAGCGTTGAAGTTCTAGGAAACTATGGCTACACCTTC.

The chain carries TRBV7-2 and TRBJ2-1, with 7 bases identical to TRBD2. CDR3 size: 14 residues. Germline loops: CDR1 SGHTA, CDR2 FQGNSA. Trimming removed 3 bases from V and 4 bases from J; junction bases left unmatched: 3. CDR3 residues: CASSFPAGYNEQFF. In DNA, the CDR3 is TGTGCCAGCAGCTTCCCAGCGGGGTACAATGAGCAGTTCTTC.

This clone was counted only a few times. The chain is built from TRBV4-2 and TRBJ2-7, with 8 bases fitting TRBD2. V lost 0 bases, J lost 2 bases, and 3 bases stayed unmatched. The CDR3 covers 15 residues. The germline gives CDR1 LGHNA, CDR2 YNFKEQ. The CDR3 reads CASSQETSATYEQYF. The CDR3 DNA reads as TGTGCCAGCAGCCAAGAGACTAGCGCAACCTACGAGCAGTACTTC.

This rearrangement joins TRBV19 to TRBJ2-7, with 9 bases fitting TRBD2. V was pared by 8 bases and J by 4 bases, with 3 bases of the junction left unmatched. The CDR3 extends over 12 amino acids. Germline CDR1 reads LNHDA; CDR2 reads SQIVND (reference sequence). This CDR3 reads CASGLAGYEQYF. CDR3 sequence (DNA): TGTGCCAGTGGCCTAGCGGGATACGAGCAGTACTTC.

This clone was detected once. V is TRBV6-4 and J is TRBJ2-1; D is uncertain. V shed 2 bases and J shed 0 bases, with 8 bases lying between them. The CDR3 contains 15 residues. The germline V gene has CDR1 MRHNA and CDR2 SNTAGT. The CDR3, as DNA: TGTGCCAGCAGTGACGGCACCAACTCCTACAATGAGCAGTTCTTC. Amino acids: CASSDGTNSYNEQFF.

CDR3 protein: CASSFQGLADTQYF. CDR3 sequence (DNA): TGTGCCAGCAGCTTTCAGGGGCTTGCAGATACGCAGTATTTT. V and J are TRBV7-9 and TRBJ2-3; TRBD1 might be the D (6 bases). CDR3 length: 14 amino acids. CDR1 is SEHNR, CDR2 FQNEAQ, per germline (reference sequence). V was cut by 3 bases and J by 4 bases, with 11 bases left in between.

Worth noting for this clone: Relative to the germline gene, one junction end is altered; a read error may explain this. This chain joins TRBV7-7 and TRBJ2-1; D possibly corresponds to TRBD2 (7 bases). Germline CDR1 SSHAT, CDR2 FNYEAQ (reference sequence). The CDR3 sequence is 18 residues long. DNA for the CDR3: TGTGCTAGCAGCTTATGGGGGACAACGGGGGGCCTTTACAATGAGCAGTTCTTC. This encodes CASSLWGTTGGLYNEQFF.

The V gene is TRBV6-5, the J gene TRBJ2-7; 7 positions agree with TRBD2. The CDR3 extends over 15 amino acids. J was trimmed by 0 bases and V by 1 base; bases with no gene match: 3. Germline assignment: CDR1 MNHEY and CDR2 SVGAGI. CDR3 amino acids: CASSYLRGSSYEQYF. Written as DNA, the CDR3 is TGTGCCAGCAGTTACTTGCGGGGGAGCTCCTACGAGCAGTACTTC.

The CDR3 DNA is TGCGCCAGGGATTCTGGAAACACCATATATTTT. It encodes CARDSGNTIYF. This chain connects TRBV20-1 to TRBJ1-3; the D gene is possibly TRBD1 (5 bases). Germline loops: CDR1 DFQATT, CDR2 SNEGSKA (reference sequence). The CDR3 spans 11 residues.

This clone was recorded once. The chain has TRBV30 and TRBJ2-5, with D possibly matching TRBD2 (6 bases). CDR3 length: 15 amino acids. Trimming cost V 0 bases and J 4 bases, with 15 bases left between them. Germline CDR1 reads GTSNPN; CDR2 reads SVGIG (reference sequence). The CDR3 protein is CAWSVISRGRETQYF. In DNA form, the CDR3 reads TGTGCCTGGAGTGTAATCAGCCGGGGGAGAGAGACCCAGTACTTC.

The rearrangement links TRBV11-3 to TRBJ2-7; 7 nucleotides align to TRBD1. V dropped 1 base and J dropped 1; count of bases not matched to a gene: 1. Germline loops: CDR1 SGHNT, CDR2 YENEEA. CDR3 length: 14 amino acids. The CDR3 nucleotides are TGTGCCAGCAGCTTAGGGGGACAGTCCTACGAGCAGTACTTC. Translation: CASSLGGQSYEQYF.

This rearrangement joins TRBV7-2 to TRBJ2-5; the match to TRBD2 covers 9 bases. The trim removed 0 bases at V and 2 bases at J, leaving 7 bases unmatched. CDR3 size: 17 residues. Germline-derived CDR1 and CDR2 are SGHTA and FQGNSA. CDR3 DNA sequence: TGTGCCAGCAGCTTAGCCGGTAGCGGGGGACTACAAGAGACCCAGTACTTC. Residues: CASSLAGSGGLQETQYF.

This clone was seen a handful of times. The rearrangement uses TRBV6-5 and TRBJ1-1, with a tentative D call TRBD1 (6 bases). V lost 3 bases and J lost 2, with 13 bases in between. This CDR3 comprises 15 residues. Germline V gene lookup returns CDR1 MNHEY and CDR2 SVGAGI. The CDR3 sequence: CASSYGHRVNTEAFF. CDR3 DNA sequence: TGTGCCAGCAGTTATGGGCACAGGGTAAACACTGAAGCTTTCTTT.

The V call is TRBV5-6, the J call TRBJ2-7; 9 bases are shared with TRBD2. The junction had 4 bases not matched to a gene; V was cut back by 0 bases and J by 6 bases. CDR1 SGHDT and CDR2 YYEEEE come from the germline V gene. This CDR3 comprises 14 residues. CDR3 sequence reads: CASSLGSGGSEQYF. Written as DNA, the CDR3 is TGTGCCAGCAGCTTGGGTAGCGGGGGCTCCGAGCAGTACTTC.

This chain connects TRBV6-1 to TRBJ2-1; tentative D call: TRBD2 (5 bases). The CDR3 runs to 13 residues. Germline CDR1 MNHNS, CDR2 SASEGT. V lost 5 bases to trimming and J lost 5 bases, with 10 bases between them. This CDR3 reads CASSKERDNEQFF. The CDR3 coding sequence is TGTGCCAGCAGTAAAGAGAGGGACAATGAGCAGTTCTTC.

The rearrangement joins TRBV6-6 to TRBJ1-5; 8 bases match TRBD1. CDR1 is MNHNY and CDR2 is SVGAGI in the germline V gene (reference sequence). The junction had 1 base not matched to a gene; V was cut back by 4 bases and J by 2 bases. The CDR3 has 14 residues. This CDR3 is CASSSGQGNQPQHF. The CDR3 nucleotides are TGTGCCAGCAGTTCGGGACAGGGCAATCAGCCCCAGCATTTT.

The genes are TRBV7-2 and TRBJ2-5; 8 bases are shared with TRBD2. CDR3 length: 16 amino acids. Germline V gene lookup returns CDR1 SGHTA and CDR2 FQGNSA. After removal of 5 bases from V and 5 bases from J, the junction contained 13 bases not matched to a gene. Here the CDR3 reads CASSTKRGRAWETQYF. CDR3 sequence (DNA): TGTGCCAGCAGCACAAAGCGGGGGAGAGCGTGGGAGACCCAGTACTTC.

This clone came up once. The chain carries TRBV2 and TRBJ2-2, with D uncertain. CDR1 and CDR2 from the germline V gene are SNHLY and FYNNEI. V dropped 0 bases and J dropped 5 bases, with 10 bases sitting between them. The CDR3 extends over 15 amino acids. The CDR3, as DNA: TGTGCCAGCAGTGAAGCGCAACTCGGTACCGGGGAGCTGTTTTTT. Its protein is CASSEAQLGTGELFF.

The chain recombines TRBV10-3 with TRBJ2-1, with 9 bases that match TRBD1. CDR3 length: 13 amino acids. V shed 11 bases, J shed 8 bases, and the junction held 10 bases outside the gene matches. The V gene's germline CDR1 is ENHRY and CDR2 SYGVKD. The DNA for the CDR3 is TGTGCCCATGGACGGGACAGGGATCATGAGCAGTTCTTC. Translation gives CAHGRDRDHEQFF.

Of note for this clone: A read error may produce the germline difference seen at one junction end. The gene calls are TRBV29-1 and TRBJ2-3; TRBD2 matches at 10 bases. The length of the CDR3 is 11 residues. Germline V gives CDR1 SQVTM, CDR2 ANQGSEA. The CDR3 coding sequence is TGCAGCGTTGAAGGGGAAGCGGGGGGGATTTTT. Amino acid sequence: CSVEGEAGGIF.